Listed below are T cell receptor beta chains from one sample, sequenced in a study of cytomegalovirus exposure and HLA in healthy donors. Using immunoSEQ multiplex PCR, the repertoire was profiled, and TCRdb retains in-frame clones only, with some absent. The sample lists 90,000 to 130,000 clones; 70% to 85% were seen once. The specimen sequenced was PBMCs. Receptor source: a young woman in good health and CMV-seronegative. The CDR3 runs from the conserved cysteine through the conserved F or W. D genes are given only for firm matches. Expanded clones are given a class, and other clones once, few, many or no size at all.

J gene,V gene,CDR3 length,D gene,clone size,CDR3 DNA,CDR3 protein
TRBJ1-4,TRBV5-4,13,NA,NA,TGTGCCAGCAGCTCCAGGGGTAATGAAAAACTGTTTTTT,CASSSRGNEKLFF
TRBJ1-5,TRBV7-9,15,NA,NA,TGTGCCAGCAGCTTAGTTGACAGGCCCGCCGAGGCCCAGCATTTT,CASSLVDRPAEAQHF
TRBJ2-1,TRBV2,16,TRBD2,NA,TGTGCCAGCAGTTGGGGACGAACTAGCGGGGGCAATGAGCAGTTCTTC,CASSWGRTSGGNEQFF
TRBJ2-7,TRBV6-6,15,NA,NA,TGTGCCAGCAGATCTTCGGCAGGGGACGTTCACGAGCAGTACTTC,CASRSSAGDVHEQYF
TRBJ1-1,TRBV4-1,14,NA,NA,TGCGCCAGCAGCGCACAGGGATTTGGCGCTGAAGCTTTCTTT,CASSAQGFGAEAFF
TRBJ2-7,TRBV15,14,NA,NA,TGTGCCACCAGCAGGATAGGACAGACCTACGAGCAGTACTTC,CATSRIGQTYEQYF
TRBJ1-2,TRBV6-1,15,NA,NA,TGTGCCAGCAGTGACCTCTCAAGAGGAGGGATAGGCTACACCTTC,CASSDLSRGGIGYTF
TRBJ1-2,TRBV15,22,TRBD1,NA,TGTGCCACCAGCACCCAACACCTTAACCCCGACAGGGGAGATTCTTATAACTATGGCTACACCTTC,CATSTQHLNPDRGDSYNYGYTF
TRBJ2-7,TRBV18,17,TRBD1,NA,TGTGCCAGCTCACCGGGATTCTTACAGGGGGCTCGCGGCGAGCAGTACTTC,CASSPGFLQGARGEQYF
TRBJ2-5,TRBV7-6,16,TRBD2,NA,TGTGCCAGCAGCTCCCCAAGAGTAGCGGGGGAAGAGACCCAGTACTTC,CASSSPRVAGEETQYF
TRBJ1-2,TRBV11-2,13,NA,NA,TGTGCCAGCAGCTTAGGAGGGGGAGATGGCTACACCTTC,CASSLGGGDGYTF
TRBJ2-7,TRBV19,16,NA,NA,TGTGCCAGCAGACGCACCCCCGGCGACAGTCCCTACGAGCAGTACTTC,CASRRTPGDSPYEQYF
TRBJ2-7,TRBV4-1,15,NA,once,TGCGCCAGCAGCCAAGATGGCGGGTTAGGCTACGAGCAGTACTTC,CASSQDGGLGYEQYF
TRBJ1-1,TRBV5-1,13,TRBD1,NA,TGCGCCAGCAGCGGGACAGGGGGCACTGAAGCTTTCTTT,CASSGTGGTEAFF
TRBJ2-3,TRBV7-3,15,TRBD2,NA,TGTGCCAGCAGCCACGGACTAGCGGGGACAGATACGCAGTATTTT,CASSHGLAGTDTQYF
TRBJ1-4,TRBV30,12,NA,NA,TGTGCCTGGAGTATATTCGGGGAAAAACTGTTTTTT,CAWSIFGEKLFF
TRBJ1-4,TRBV30,11,NA,NA,TGTGCCTGGGGGACTTTTGAAAAACTGTTTTTT,CAWGTFEKLFF